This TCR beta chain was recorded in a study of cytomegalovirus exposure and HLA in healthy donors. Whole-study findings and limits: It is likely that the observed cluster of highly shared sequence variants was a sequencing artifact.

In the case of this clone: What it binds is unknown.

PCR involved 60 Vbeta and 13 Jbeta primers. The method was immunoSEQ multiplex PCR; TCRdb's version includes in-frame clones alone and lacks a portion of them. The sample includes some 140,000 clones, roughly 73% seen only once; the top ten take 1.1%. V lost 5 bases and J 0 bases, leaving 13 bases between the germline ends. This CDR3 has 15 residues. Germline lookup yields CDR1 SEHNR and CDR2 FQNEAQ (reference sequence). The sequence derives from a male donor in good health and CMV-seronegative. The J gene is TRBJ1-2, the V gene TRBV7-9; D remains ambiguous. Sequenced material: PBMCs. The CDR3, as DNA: TGTGCCAGCAGCGACCACGGCAGGTCTAACTATGGCTACACCTTC. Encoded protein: CASSDHGRSNYGYTF.